This T cell receptor (beta chain) was found in a study of shared clonotypes between healthy human individuals. Assay: immunoSEQ multiplex PCR; the TCRdb copy retains only in-frame clones and omits some. The table lists more than 2,000,000 clones, around nine tenths of them singletons. The CDR3 consists of 13 residues. The V gene end was trimmed by 4 bases and the J gene end by 4 bases; junction bases not matched to a gene: 6. CDR1 GTSNPN and CDR2 SVGIG come from the germline V gene (reference sequence). The chain carries TRBV30 and TRBJ2-5; TRBD2 matches 7 bases. This TCR derives from a young man in good health. The specimen sequenced was naive CD4+ T cells sorted from blood. Subset in this sample: CD45RA+ positively selected. Written as DNA, the CDR3 is TGTGCCTGGAATGGGAGGGCCGGAGAGACCCAGTACTTC. Protein sequence: CAWNGRAGETQYF.